These 21 T cell receptor beta chains came from one sample sequenced in a study of T cell responses to AZD1222 COVID-19 vaccine. Repertoires were generated with immunoSEQ multiplex PCR, while TCRdb's copy carries only in-frame clones and drops some. Among around 78,000 clones listed, about nine tenths were seen once. Sequencing used peripheral blood, obtained on day 0 of AZD1222 vaccination. The receptors originated from an adult in good health.

This chain uses TRBV28 with TRBJ1-2, with 8 bases fitting TRBD1. This CDR3 region has 16 residues. The germline V gene encodes CDR1 MDHEN and CDR2 SYDVKM. V lost 5 bases and J lost 2; bases outside the gene matches: 10. The CDR3 coding sequence is TGTGCCAGCAGTAACCCGGGACAGGCGCAAAACTATGGCTACACCTTC. Protein product: CASSNPGQAQNYGYTF.

This clone was counted a single time. The chain employs TRBV5-6 and TRBJ2-1; 11 nucleotides line up with TRBD2. The CDR3 loop spans 16 amino acids. V shed 5 bases, J shed 1 base, and the junction held 5 bases outside the gene matches. Germline CDR1 SGHDT, CDR2 YYEEEE. The CDR3 DNA sequence: TGTGCCAGCAGAAAAACTAGCGGGAGATCCTACAATGAGCAGTTCTTC. This translates into CASRKTSGRSYNEQFF.

The J gene is TRBJ2-7, the V gene TRBV14; weak D call: TRBD1 (6 bases). Germline V lookup: CDR1 SGHDN, CDR2 FVKESK. The CDR3 has 17 amino acids. With 1 base removed from V and 2 bases from J, the gap between germline ends came to 18 bases. The CDR3 nucleotides read TGTGCCAGCAGCCAAGGGCCTCGGGTCCAGGGGACCTACGAGCAGTACTTC. It is translated as CASSQGPRVQGTYEQYF.

This clone was seen a few times. The chain carries TRBV6-2 or TRBV6-3 and TRBJ2-5; D is ambiguous. The CDR3 extends over 15 amino acids. Germline CDR1 and CDR2: MNHEY and SVGEGT. Between the trimmed V and J ends, which lost 0 bases and 3 bases, there was a span of 11 bases. The CDR3: CASSYSGQIEETQYF. The CDR3 bases are TGTGCCAGCAGTTACTCTGGGCAGATTGAAGAGACCCAGTACTTC.

The CDR3 is CASSLVGDRVSDGYTF. DNA of the CDR3: TGTGCCAGCAGCCTCGTGGGGGACAGGGTTTCGGATGGCTACACCTTC. The genes are TRBV11-2 and TRBJ1-2; TRBD1 agrees at 9 bases. The CDR3 runs 16 residues. Germline V CDR1 and CDR2: SGHAT, FQNNGV. J lost 6 bases, V lost 5 bases, and 13 bases had no gene match.

CDR3 DNA sequence: TGTGCCAGTATCGGTCCTGCCCCCGGGGAGCTGTTTTTT. Protein product: CASIGPAPGELFF. The genes are TRBV2 and TRBJ2-2; D is ambiguous. V lost 9 bases, J lost 6 bases, and 14 bases lay in between. The CDR3 is 13 amino acids. Germline values: CDR1 SNHLY, CDR2 FYNNEI.

This chain connects TRBV6-5 to TRBJ2-7, with TRBD2 matching over 7 bases. The CDR3 covers 15 residues. The V and J ends lost 5 bases and 1 base, in that order; junction bases with no gene match: 8. CDR1 is MNHEY, CDR2 SVGAGI, per germline. The CDR3 is CASSQQRESSYEQYF. CDR3 bases: TGTGCCAGCAGTCAGCAGCGGGAATCGTCCTACGAGCAGTACTTC.

This rearrangement joins TRBV7-9 to TRBJ2-3, with TRBD2 matching 8 bases. Germline CDR1 and CDR2: SEHNR and FQNEAQ (reference sequence). This CDR3 contains 15 residues. The J segment lost 3 bases and the V segment lost 5 bases, leaving 7 bases of the junction unmatched. The CDR3 protein is CASSAGLVGTDTQYF. The CDR3 coding sequence is TGTGCCAGCAGCGCGGGACTAGTAGGAACAGATACGCAGTATTTT.

The V gene is TRBV10-3, the J gene TRBJ1-1; 8 positions agree with TRBD1. The germline CDR1 and CDR2 sequences are ENHRY and SYGVKD. The J segment lost 7 bases and the V segment lost 4 bases, leaving 5 bases of the junction unmatched. The CDR3 has 13 residues. The CDR3 DNA reads as TGTGCCATCAGTGCGACAGGGGAAGGTGAAGCTTTCTTT. It translates to CAISATGEGEAFF.

This clone was seen only once. The rearrangement links TRBV5-1 to TRBJ2-1; 9 nucleotides line up with TRBD1. V was clipped by 2 bases and J by 7 bases; unmatched bases: 10. This CDR3 is built from 16 residues. CDR1 and CDR2 (germline): SGHRS, YFSETQ. CDR3 coding DNA: TGCGCCAGCAGCTTATACCGGGACAGGGCCTTTAATGAGCAGTTCTTC. This gives the protein CASSLYRDRAFNEQFF.

The chain has TRBV18 and TRBJ2-5, with a weak D call TRBD1 (5 bases). Trimming removed 1 base at V and 4 bases at J, with 10 bases between. The CDR3 runs 14 residues. The germline V gene has CDR1 KGHSH and CDR2 LQKENI. The CDR3 DNA reads TGTGCCAGCTCACCACAGGGGTTGGGAGAGACCCAGTACTTC. It translates to CASSPQGLGETQYF.

The chain combines TRBV18 with TRBJ2-2; the D gene is possibly TRBD1 (6 bases). CDR1 is KGHSH, CDR2 LQKENI, per germline. CDR3 length: 15 residues. Trimming left V 2 bases short and J 0 bases short, with 7 bases between. The CDR3 loop is CASSPRQANTGELFF. The CDR3 DNA is TGTGCCAGCTCACCAAGACAGGCGAACACCGGGGAGCTGTTTTTT.

The V call is TRBV7-2, the J call TRBJ2-3; D possibly corresponds to TRBD1 (5 bases). The CDR3 is made up of 16 amino acids. Germline V lookup: CDR1 SGHTA, CDR2 FQGNSA. Trimming stripped 1 base from V and 0 bases from J, with 11 bases between. The CDR3 sequence is CASSLGGDPSTDTQYF. CDR3 coding DNA: TGTGCCAGCAGCTTAGGGGGCGACCCTAGCACAGATACGCAGTATTTT. Full variable domain (outside the CDR3, taken from reference TRBV7-2 and TRBJ2-3): GAGVSQSPSNKVTEKGKDVELRCDPISGHTALYWYRQSLGQGLEFLIYFQGNSAPDKSGLPSDRFSAERTGGSVSTLTIQRTQQEDSAVYLCASSLGGDPSTDTQYFGPGTRLTVL.

The chain couples TRBV5-1 to TRBJ2-6; D unresolved. Germline V lookup: CDR1 SGHRS, CDR2 YFSETQ. The CDR3 has 15 residues. Trimming took 1 base from V and 0 from J, leaving 5 bases between them. The CDR3 nucleotides read TGCGCCAGCAGCTTGTTAGTCTCTGGGGCCAACGTCCTGACTTTC. As protein: CASSLLVSGANVLTF.

The rearrangement joins TRBV11-2 to TRBJ1-6; no firm D call. The V gene's germline CDR1 is SGHAT and CDR2 FQNNGV. V gave up 4 bases and J gave up 7 bases, with 11 bases separating them. The CDR3 is made up of 14 amino acids. The chain's CDR3 is CASSSVGGNSPLHF. CDR3 coding DNA: TGTGCCAGCAGCTCGGTGGGCGGGAATTCACCCCTCCACTTT.

The chain links TRBV7-2 to TRBJ2-2; 7 nucleotides line up with TRBD2. Unmatched junction bases numbered 7, after V lost 5 bases and J lost 7 bases. Germline V CDR1 and CDR2: SGHTA, FQGNSA. The CDR3 loop spans 14 amino acids. Here the CDR3 DNA reads TGTGCCAGCAGCCTCGGGACTATGGGCGGGGAGCTGTTTTTT. Translation gives CASSLGTMGGELFF.

The chain joins TRBV25-1 to TRBJ1-2; weak D call: TRBD1 (6 bases). The CDR3 covers 13 residues. Trimming took 2 bases from V and 3 from J, leaving 7 bases between them. CDR1 is MGHDK, CDR2 SYGVNS, per germline. This CDR3 is CASSEQGYYGYTF. The CDR3 bases are TGTGCCAGCAGTGAACAGGGGTACTATGGCTACACCTTC.

In the case of this clone: This specimen includes other DNA sequences encoding the same CDR3. The V gene is TRBV7-6, the J gene TRBJ2-7, with 8 bases aligning to TRBD1. The CDR3 spans 14 residues. With V trimmed by 1 base and J by 5 bases, 4 bases remained unmatched. Germline loops: CDR1 SGHVS, CDR2 FNYEAQ. The DNA for the CDR3 is TGTGCCAGCAGCTTAGGGGCAGGGGGCCACGAGCAGTACTTC. Protein sequence: CASSLGAGGHEQYF.

The chain links TRBV7-8 to TRBJ1-5; a possible D gene is TRBD1 (5 bases). Germline CDR1 and CDR2: SGHVS and FQNEAQ. The germline V and J ends were trimmed by 1 base and 3 bases, with 10 bases remaining between them. The length of the CDR3 is 15 residues. The CDR3 sequence: CASSLGGEVNQPQHF. The CDR3 coding sequence is TGTGCCAGCAGCTTAGGGGGGGAGGTCAATCAGCCCCAGCATTTT.

The chain uses TRBV6-4 and TRBJ2-1; no clear D. V gave up 3 bases and J gave up 4 bases, with 16 bases separating them. Germline assignment: CDR1 MRHNA and CDR2 SNTAGT. The CDR3 is made up of 16 amino acids. Here the CDR3 DNA reads TGTGCCAGCAGTGAAAGTTCGGCAGGAAGATACAATGAGCAGTTCTTC. Translation: CASSESSAGRYNEQFF.

This clone was counted only a few times. The chain employs TRBV6-5 and TRBJ2-3; 10 nucleotides match TRBD2. Trimming removed 0 bases from V and 4 bases from J; junction bases left unmatched: 4. This CDR3 contains 16 residues. Germline values: CDR1 MNHEY, CDR2 SVGAGI. This CDR3 reads CASSYSGLAISDTQYF. In DNA, the CDR3 is TGTGCCAGCAGTTACTCGGGACTAGCGATATCAGATACGCAGTATTTT.